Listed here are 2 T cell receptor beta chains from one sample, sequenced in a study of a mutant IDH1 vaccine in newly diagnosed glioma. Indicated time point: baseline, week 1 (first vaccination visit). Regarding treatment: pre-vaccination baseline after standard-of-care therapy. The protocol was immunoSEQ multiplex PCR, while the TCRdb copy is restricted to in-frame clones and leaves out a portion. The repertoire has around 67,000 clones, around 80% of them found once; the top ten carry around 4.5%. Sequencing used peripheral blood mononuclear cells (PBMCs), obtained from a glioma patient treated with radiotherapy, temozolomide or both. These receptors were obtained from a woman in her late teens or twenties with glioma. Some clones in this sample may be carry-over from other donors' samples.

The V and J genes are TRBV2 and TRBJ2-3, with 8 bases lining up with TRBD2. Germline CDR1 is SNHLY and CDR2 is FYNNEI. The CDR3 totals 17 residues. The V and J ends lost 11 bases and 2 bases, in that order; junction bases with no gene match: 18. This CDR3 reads CASSWGGGGPNTDTQYF. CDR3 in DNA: TGTGCCTCCAGCTGGGGGGGCGGGGGGCCCAACACAGATACGCAGTATTTT.

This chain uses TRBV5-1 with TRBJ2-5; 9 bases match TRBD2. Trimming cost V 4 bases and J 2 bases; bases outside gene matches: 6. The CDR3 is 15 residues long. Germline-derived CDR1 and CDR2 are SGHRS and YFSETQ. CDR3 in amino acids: CASSGVAGVQETQYF. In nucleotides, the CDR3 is TGCGCCAGCAGCGGGGTAGCGGGAGTGCAAGAGACCCAGTACTTC.